A single sample gave rise to the 7 T cell receptor beta chains below, sequenced in a study of vaccination and CD4 T cells after COVID-19. No antigens are known for them. Regarding treatment: roughly ten-day PBMC culture with coronavirus spike peptide pools or control peptides (ViraFEST assay). Those CD4+ T cells from the unexposed donor predate the COVID-19 pandemic (2011-2018). Sequenced with the Oncomine TCR Beta short-read assay was DNA taken from cultured CD4+ T cells. TCRdb re-called the PCR reads with MiXCR, one entry per CDR3 protein. The sample includes about 8,400 distinct CDR3 sequences, around 41% seen only once; the top ten take approximately 19%. Input material: CD4+ T cells from blood, cultured in vitro. These receptors were collected from a human donor in good health.

This clonotype occurred a few times. CDR3 coding DNA: TGCAGTGCTAGGGCTCCAGGGGGCATACCCCCCAATTTGAATTCACCCCTCCACTTT. Translation: CSARAPGGIPPNLNSPLHF. The chain carries TRBV20-1 and TRBJ1-6; 8 nucleotides line up with TRBD1. With V trimmed by 3 bases and J by 7 bases, 20 bases remained unmatched. Germline CDR1 reads DFQATT; CDR2 reads SNEGSKA (reference sequence). The CDR3 totals 19 residues.

This clonotype was found once. The genes are TRBV6-2 or TRBV6-3 and TRBJ2-3; D unclear. The germline V gene encodes CDR1 MNHEY and CDR2 SVGEGT. The germline V and J ends were trimmed by 6 bases and 0 bases, with 4 bases remaining between them. The CDR3 consists of 12 residues. The DNA of the CDR3 is TGTGCCAGCAGACGGAGCACAGATACGCAGTATTTT. Translated, it gives CASRRSTDTQYF.

The rearrangement uses TRBV6-1 and TRBJ2-2; D uncertain. The ends were cut back, 11 bases at V and 7 bases at J, with 17 bases in the middle. Germline CDR1 reads MNHNS; CDR2 reads SASEGT. The length of the CDR3 is 13 residues. Here the CDR3 DNA reads TGTGCCTGCGGCCCAACGGGTCGCGGGGAGCTGTTTTTT. Amino acid sequence: CACGPTGRGELFF.

This clonotype came up a few times. The chain links TRBV10-1 to TRBJ2-1, with 11 bases that match TRBD2. The CDR3 is 16 residues long. The junction had 5 bases not matched to a gene; V was cut back by 0 bases and J by 7 bases. Germline V lookup: CDR1 WNHNN, CDR2 SYGVQD (reference sequence). In DNA form, the CDR3 reads TGCGCCAGCAGTGAGTCCACTAGCGGGGGACGAAATGAGCAGTTCTTC. This codes for CASSESTSGGRNEQFF.

V is TRBV19 and J is TRBJ2-1; D is undetermined. Germline values: CDR1 LNHDA, CDR2 SQIVND (reference sequence). This CDR3 has 15 amino acids. With 4 bases removed from V and 8 bases from J, the gap between germline ends came to 18 bases. CDR3 loop: CASSTGLGRIHEQFF. DNA for the CDR3: TGTGCCAGTAGTACGGGTCTCGGGCGGATACATGAGCAGTTCTTC.

The rearrangement uses TRBV27 and TRBJ2-3; D perhaps matches TRBD2 (5 bases). The CDR3 sequence is 16 residues long. Per the germline V gene, CDR1 is MNHEY and CDR2 is SMNVEV (reference sequence). Trimming left V 2 bases short and J 5 bases short, with 17 bases between. The DNA for the CDR3 is TGTGCCAGCAGTTTAGGTGGGAGCCGGGTCGGAGATACGCAGTATTTT. It translates to CASSLGGSRVGDTQYF.

This rearrangement joins TRBV11-2 to TRBJ2-1; 7 bases align to TRBD2. Germline CDR1 SGHAT, CDR2 FQNNGV. The V and J ends lost 2 bases and 9 bases, in that order; junction bases with no gene match: 10. This CDR3 spans 15 amino acids. CDR3 protein: CASSLMGGTASEQFF. The DNA of the CDR3 is TGTGCCAGCAGCTTAATGGGAGGGACGGCTAGTGAGCAGTTCTTC. Full variable domain (missing parts from reference TRBV11-2 and TRBJ2-1): EAGVAQSPRYKIIEKRQSVAFWCNPISGHATLYWYQQILGQGPKLLIQFQNNGVVDDSQLPKDRFSAERLKGVDSTLKIQPAKLEDSAVYLCASSLMGGTASEQFFGPGTRLTVL.